This TCR beta chain derives from a study of cytomegalovirus exposure and HLA in healthy donors. Sequencing was performed with immunoSEQ multiplex PCR; in TCRdb, only in-frame clones are kept and a portion is missing. The sample shows approximately 270,000 clones, almost 90% of them seen only once. Specimen: PBMCs. The sequence was obtained from a woman aged 18-35 years in good health and CMV-seronegative.

For the CDR3, the DNA is TGTGCCAGCAGTTCCGGGACAGGGGCGCCAGGGGCCAACGTCCTGACTTTC. It codes for CASSSGTGAPGANVLTF. The J gene is TRBJ2-6, the V gene TRBV11-3; TRBD1 agrees at 10 bases. The trim removed 6 bases at V and 4 bases at J, leaving 9 bases unmatched. CDR3 length: 17 amino acids. From germline, CDR1 is SGHNT and CDR2 YENEEA. The full variable domain, completed using reference TRBV11-3 and TRBJ2-6, is EAGVVQSPRYKIIEKKQPVAFWCNPISGHNTLYWYLQNLGQGPELLIRYENEEAVDDSQLPKDRFSAERLKGVDSTLKIQPAELGDSAVYLCASSSGTGAPGANVLTFGAGSRLTVL.